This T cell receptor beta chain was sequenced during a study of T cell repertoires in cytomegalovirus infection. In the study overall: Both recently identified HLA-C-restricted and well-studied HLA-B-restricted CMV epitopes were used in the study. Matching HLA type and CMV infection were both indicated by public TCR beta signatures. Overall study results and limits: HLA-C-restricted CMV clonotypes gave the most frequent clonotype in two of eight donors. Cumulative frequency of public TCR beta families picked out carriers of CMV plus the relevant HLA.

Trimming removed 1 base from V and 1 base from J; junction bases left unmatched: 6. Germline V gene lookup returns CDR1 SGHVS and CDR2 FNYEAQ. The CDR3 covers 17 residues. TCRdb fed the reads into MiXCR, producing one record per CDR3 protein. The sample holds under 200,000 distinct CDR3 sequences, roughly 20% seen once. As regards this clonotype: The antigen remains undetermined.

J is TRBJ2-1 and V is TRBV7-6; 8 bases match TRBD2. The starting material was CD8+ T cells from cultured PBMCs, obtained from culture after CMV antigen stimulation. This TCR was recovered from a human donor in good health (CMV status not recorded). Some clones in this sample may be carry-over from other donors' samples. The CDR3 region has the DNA TGTGCCAGCAGCTTAGTGGCAGCGGGGGATTCCTACAATGAGCAGTTCTTC. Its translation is CASSLVAAGDSYNEQFF.